The subject of this entry is one T cell receptor beta chain. It has no known antigen specificity. No much larger clone exists at a distance of one base, and base qualities are not known. This sample is part of a study of CD8+CD57+ T cells in acquired aplastic anemia (dated by TCRdb to 2016 to 2018). With regard to the full study: Extracted DNA from sorted CD4+ and CD8+ cells averaged around 2.9 ug, ranging from roughly 0.17 to 27.4 ug. CD8+CD57+ expansion was defined as frequency above the mean frequency observed in healthy subjects. Study-wide findings and limitations: Between patients and healthy controls, no significant difference in CD8+ Simpson's diversity was found (P=0.060). Fewer than 30 CD8+ CDR3 sequences were found in both patients and controls but appeared to be highly expressed in patients and within the immunodominant clones of the patients.

There are 11 amino acids in the CDR3, from cysteine to phenylalanine inclusive. Only the CDR3 portion is preserved as DNA: 33 bases, with reading frame beginning at the first base. V lost 5 bases and J lost 10 bases; the stretch between them is 14 bases long. CDR1 and CDR2, per the germline V gene, are SQVTM and ANQGSEA. Expansion of CD8+CD57+ cells had been shown by flow cytometry in the patients chosen for sequencing. Every patient had a diagnosis of severe acquired aplastic anemia based on International Study of Aplastic Anemia and Agranulocytosis and Camitta criteria. No patient had received any therapy when blood was sampled. TCR repertoires of sorted CD4+ and CD8+ blood T cells from severe aplastic anemia patients and healthy subjects were deep-sequenced in the study. Patients were enrolled in the USA under clinicaltrials.gov protocols 00001620, 01623167, 00001397, 00071045, 00081523 and 00961064. Ficoll-Paque density gradient centrifugation was used to isolate peripheral blood mononuclear cells. CD4+ and CD8+ T cells were sorted by FACS or magnetic beads before DNA extraction.

Genomic DNA was used as template for profiling of TCR beta VDJ combinations and CDR3 sequences. An Illumina HiSeq 2000 was used for TCR repertoire sequencing. The paper's data handling went like this. Repertoires were assessed using TRBV/TRBJ rearrangement plots, CDR3 size and DJ length profiles, and Simpson's diversity index. The immunodominant clone was defined as the most abundant DNA sequence in deep sequencing data. CDR3 amino acid sequences were screened for sharing across subjects and were compared with published repertoires and the VDJdb database. TCRdb trimmed public reads at Q25 via fastp, called clones via MiXCR and kept in-frame beta chains. Rows with a matching CDR3 protein are joined into one entry that keeps the most common DNA and genes. Here the V and J calls rest on TCRdb's processing, not on the authors' analysis. For this sample there are under 500,000 distinct CDR3 sequences; around a third appear just once. In total, the top ten clones hold 0.75% to 0.95% of the sample.

This receptor chain uses TRBV29-1 and TRBJ2-5, with a weak D call of TRBD1 (6 bases match). The sequenced sample consisted of sorted CD4+, CD8+, or CD8+CD57+ T cells (not recorded which) from PBMCs. This TCR was recovered from a human donor with aplastic anemia. The base sequence is TGCAGCGTTTTAACCCAGGGGATCCAGTACTTC. The encoded protein is CSVLTQGIQYF.